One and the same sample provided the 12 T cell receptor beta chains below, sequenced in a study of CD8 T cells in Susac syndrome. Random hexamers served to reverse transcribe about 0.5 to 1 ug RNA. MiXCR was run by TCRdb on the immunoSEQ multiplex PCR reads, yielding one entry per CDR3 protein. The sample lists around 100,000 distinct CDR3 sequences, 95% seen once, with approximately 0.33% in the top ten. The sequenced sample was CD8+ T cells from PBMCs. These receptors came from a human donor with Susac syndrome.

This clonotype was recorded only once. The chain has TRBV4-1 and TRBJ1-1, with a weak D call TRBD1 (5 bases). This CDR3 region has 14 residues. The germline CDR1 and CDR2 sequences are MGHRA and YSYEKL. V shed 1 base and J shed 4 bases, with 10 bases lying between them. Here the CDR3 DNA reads TGCGCCAGCAGCCAAGGTCGCCAGGGCACTGAAGCTTTCTTT. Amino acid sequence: CASSQGRQGTEAFF.

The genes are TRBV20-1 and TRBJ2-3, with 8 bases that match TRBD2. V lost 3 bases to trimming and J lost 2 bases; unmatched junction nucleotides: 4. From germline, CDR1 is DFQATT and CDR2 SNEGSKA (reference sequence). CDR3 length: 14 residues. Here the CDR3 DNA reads TGCAGTGCTAGGTCACTAGCGGACACAGATACGCAGTATTTT. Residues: CSARSLADTDTQYF.

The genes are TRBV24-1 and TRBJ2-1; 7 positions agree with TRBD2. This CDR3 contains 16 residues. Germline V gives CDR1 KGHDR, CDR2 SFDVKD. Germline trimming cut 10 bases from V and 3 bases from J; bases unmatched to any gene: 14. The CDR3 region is CATGRGASGHYNEQFF. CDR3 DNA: TGTGCCACGGGGCGTGGGGCTAGCGGCCACTACAATGAGCAGTTCTTC.

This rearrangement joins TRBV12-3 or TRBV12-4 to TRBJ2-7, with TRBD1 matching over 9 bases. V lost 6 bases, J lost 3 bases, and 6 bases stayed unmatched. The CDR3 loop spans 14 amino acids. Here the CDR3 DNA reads TGTGCCAGCAGCCCCTGGGACAGGGTCTACGAGCAGTACTTC. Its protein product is CASSPWDRVYEQYF.

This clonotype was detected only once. The CDR3 DNA follows: TGCGCCAGCAGCGCCGCCCGGGACTATGGCTACACCTTC. Translated: CASSAARDYGYTF. V is TRBV5-1 and J is TRBJ1-2; D is undetermined. From germline, CDR1 is SGHRS and CDR2 YFSETQ. The CDR3 spans 13 residues. V gave up 4 bases and J gave up 3 bases, with 10 bases separating them.

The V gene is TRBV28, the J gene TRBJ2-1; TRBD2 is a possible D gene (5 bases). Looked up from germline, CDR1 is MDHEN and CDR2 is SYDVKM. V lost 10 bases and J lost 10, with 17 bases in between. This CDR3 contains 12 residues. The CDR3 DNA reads TGTGCCAACCAGGACCCTCCGGGGGAGCAGTTCTTC. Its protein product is CANQDPPGEQFF.

CDR3 amino acids: CASSSGTSGAYSYNEQFF. The DNA for the CDR3 is TGCGCCAGCAGCTCAGGGACTAGCGGGGCATACTCCTACAATGAGCAGTTCTTC. V is TRBV5-1 and J is TRBJ2-1, with 13 bases matching TRBD2. This CDR3 has 18 amino acids. From germline, CDR1 is SGHRS and CDR2 YFSETQ. V trimming: 3 bases; J trimming: 0 bases; junction bases outside the gene matches: 6.

The CDR3 DNA reads TGTGCCAGCAGCTCTCTAGCTCCAGGGGGCGCGGGATACACAAGGGAGCAGTTCTTC. It is translated as CASSSLAPGGAGYTREQFF. This chain joins TRBV13 and TRBJ2-1; 8 positions match TRBD1. CDR3 length: 19 residues. Germline-derived CDR1 and CDR2 are PRHDT and FYEKMQ (reference sequence). V lost 4 bases, J lost 10 bases, and 24 bases stayed unmatched.

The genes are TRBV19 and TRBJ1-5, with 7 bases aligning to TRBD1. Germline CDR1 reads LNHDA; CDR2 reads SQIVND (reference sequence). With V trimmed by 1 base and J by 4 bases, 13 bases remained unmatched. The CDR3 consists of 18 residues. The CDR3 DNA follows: TGTGCCAGTAGTATAGCTCCTATACAGGGGTATTTTAATCAGCCCCAGCATTTT. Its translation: CASSIAPIQGYFNQPQHF.

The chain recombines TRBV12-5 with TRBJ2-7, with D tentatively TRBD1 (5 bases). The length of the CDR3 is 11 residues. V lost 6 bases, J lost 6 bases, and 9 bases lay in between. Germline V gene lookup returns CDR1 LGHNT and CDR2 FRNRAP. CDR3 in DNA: TGTGCTAGTGGCCCAGGGCTCGAGCAGTACTTC. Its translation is CASGPGLEQYF.

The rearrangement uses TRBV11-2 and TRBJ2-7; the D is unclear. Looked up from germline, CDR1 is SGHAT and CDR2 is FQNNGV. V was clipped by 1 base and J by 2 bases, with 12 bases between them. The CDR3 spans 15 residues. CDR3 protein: CASSLGANGPYEQYF. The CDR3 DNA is TGTGCCAGCAGCTTAGGTGCGAACGGGCCCTACGAGCAGTACTTC.

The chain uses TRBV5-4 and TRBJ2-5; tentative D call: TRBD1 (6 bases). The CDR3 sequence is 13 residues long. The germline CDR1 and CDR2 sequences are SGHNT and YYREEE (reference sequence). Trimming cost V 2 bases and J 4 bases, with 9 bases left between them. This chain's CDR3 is CASSFGGGETQYF. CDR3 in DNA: TGTGCCAGCAGCTTTGGGGGCGGAGAGACCCAGTACTTC.